This T cell receptor beta chain derives from a study of T cells in Graves' hyperthyroidism and ophthalmopathy. This clonotype was observed a few times. J was trimmed by 2 bases and V by 4 bases; bases with no gene match: 4. Germline CDR1 reads MNHNS; CDR2 reads SASEGT. The CDR3 totals 14 residues. TCR beta CDR3 region amplification was performed from RNA transcripts. First-round RT-PCR with HTBI primers amplified the TCR CDR3 region. Each CDR3 protein gets one entry after TCRdb re-called the multiplex PCR reads with MiXCR. Among approximately 360,000 distinct CDR3 sequences listed, around a quarter were seen once.

This receptor was taken from a man aged 50 or older with Graves' hyperthyroidism. The chain uses TRBV6-1 and TRBJ2-5, with TRBD2 identical over 7 bases. Sequenced: blood. The CDR3 sequence: CASSAGLTQETQYF. CDR3 DNA sequence: TGTGCCAGCAGTGCGGGACTAACACAAGAGACCCAGTACTTC.